Detailed here is one T cell receptor (beta chain). Its antigen is undetermined. The PCR used 60 Vbeta and 13 Jbeta primers. The method was immunoSEQ multiplex PCR; TCRdb's version includes in-frame clones alone and lacks a portion of them. This specimen shows 85,000 to 110,000 clones; the ten leading clones hold around 3.5%. Each donor was nominally healthy when sampled (though unrecorded immune exposures were likely). This entry is derived from a study of cytomegalovirus exposure and HLA in healthy donors. About the study: Genotyping of more than 300 donors showed that about 84% belonged to the Caucasian-associated ancestry cluster.

Trimming left V 2 bases short and J 7 bases short, with 24 bases between. Germline V lookup: CDR1 SGHAT, CDR2 FQNNGV. The CDR3 loop spans 17 amino acids. The study's findings and limits: Analysis was carried out at a later point, and it linked a missense DCLRE1C variant to TCR beta V- and J-gene trimming. It was likely that a cluster of highly shared sequence variants was a sequencing artifact.

The chain couples TRBV11-2 to TRBJ2-7; weak D call: TRBD2 (5 bases). The sequencing input was PBMCs. The source is a man aged 40-49 years in good health and CMV-seronegative. DNA for the CDR3: TGTGCCAGCAGCTTAAGGCCAGCTCTAGAGGCCTCGGGGGAGCAGTACTTC. It yields the protein CASSLRPALEASGEQYF.